This TCR beta chain was identified in a study of beta chain features in type 1 diabetes. As to this clone: Its target is unknown.

CDR3 length: 12 amino acids. The V gene lost 0 bases and the J gene lost 15 bases, with 12 bases spanning the gap. CDR1 is LGHNA and CDR2 is YNFKEQ in the germline V gene. Of the isolated RNA, all was reverse transcribed, and so the sequenced material was expressed TCRB transcripts. Measured with immunoSEQ multiplex PCR; TCRdb has only the in-frame clones, and not every one. The sample lists some 240,000 clones; approximately 16% were seen once. Study-level results: In all four CD4+ subsets, TCRB CDR3 length was significantly, moderately reduced in type 1 diabetes. A pattern of fewer insertions and more deletions at VDJ junctions was seen in type 1 diabetes patients. Cells with high TCR expression could be over-represented by cDNA sequencing.

Input material: naive CD4+ T cells from blood. This chain links TRBV4-2 with TRBJ2-4; no definite D call. This TCR came from a man younger than 45 with type 1 diabetes. The CDR3 region is CASSQDRVVLYF. In DNA form, the CDR3 reads TGTGCCAGCAGCCAAGATCGAGTAGTCCTGTACTTC.